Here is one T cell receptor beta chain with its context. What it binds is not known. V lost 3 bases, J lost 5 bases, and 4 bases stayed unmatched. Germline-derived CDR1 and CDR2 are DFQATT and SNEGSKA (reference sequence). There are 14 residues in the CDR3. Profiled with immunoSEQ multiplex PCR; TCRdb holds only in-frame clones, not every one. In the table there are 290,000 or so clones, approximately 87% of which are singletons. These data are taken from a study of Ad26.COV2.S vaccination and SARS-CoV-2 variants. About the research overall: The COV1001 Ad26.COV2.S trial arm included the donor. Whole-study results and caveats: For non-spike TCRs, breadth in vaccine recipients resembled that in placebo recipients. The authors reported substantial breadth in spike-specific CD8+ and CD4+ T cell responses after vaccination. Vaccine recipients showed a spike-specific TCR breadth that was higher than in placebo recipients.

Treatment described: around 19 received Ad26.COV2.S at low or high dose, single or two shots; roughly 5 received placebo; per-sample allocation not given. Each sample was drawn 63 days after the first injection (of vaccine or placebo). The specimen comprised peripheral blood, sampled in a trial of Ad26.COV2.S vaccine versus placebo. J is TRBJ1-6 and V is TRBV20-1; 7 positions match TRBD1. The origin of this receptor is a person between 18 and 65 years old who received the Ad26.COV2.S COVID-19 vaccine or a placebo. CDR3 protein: CSASYQGDNSPLHF. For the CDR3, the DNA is TGCAGTGCTAGTTACCAGGGGGATAATTCACCCCTCCACTTT.